This T cell receptor (beta chain) stems from a study of somatic mutations in cytotoxic T cells in rheumatoid arthritis. Study observations and caveats: Any difference in CD8+ T-cell clonality between patients who had rheumatoid arthritis and healthy controls who were age-matched was not statistically significant.

Only in-frame clones appear in the TCRdb table, and some are missing; sequencing was by immunoSEQ multiplex PCR. The sample holds 15,000 to 20,000 clones, about 70% seen once. Concerning this clone itself: Its antigen is not identified.

Healthy controls were blood donors with median age approximately 56 years (range roughly 21-70) and around 58% female. CD4+ cells and CD8+ cells were each obtained through positive magnetic bead selection, and their purity was assessed by flow cytometry. The CDR3 is 13 residues long. Germline CDR1 reads MNHNY; CDR2 reads SVGAGI (reference sequence). Trimming took 8 bases from V and 3 from J, leaving 11 bases between them. The gene calls are TRBV6-6 and TRBJ1-5, with D possibly being TRBD1 (5 bases). The TCR originated in a woman in her sixties or seventies in good health. Input material: CD8+ T cells sorted from blood. The CDR3 region has the DNA TGTGCCAGCGCGGGGCCAATCAATCAGCCCCAGCATTTT. It specifies CASAGPINQPQHF.